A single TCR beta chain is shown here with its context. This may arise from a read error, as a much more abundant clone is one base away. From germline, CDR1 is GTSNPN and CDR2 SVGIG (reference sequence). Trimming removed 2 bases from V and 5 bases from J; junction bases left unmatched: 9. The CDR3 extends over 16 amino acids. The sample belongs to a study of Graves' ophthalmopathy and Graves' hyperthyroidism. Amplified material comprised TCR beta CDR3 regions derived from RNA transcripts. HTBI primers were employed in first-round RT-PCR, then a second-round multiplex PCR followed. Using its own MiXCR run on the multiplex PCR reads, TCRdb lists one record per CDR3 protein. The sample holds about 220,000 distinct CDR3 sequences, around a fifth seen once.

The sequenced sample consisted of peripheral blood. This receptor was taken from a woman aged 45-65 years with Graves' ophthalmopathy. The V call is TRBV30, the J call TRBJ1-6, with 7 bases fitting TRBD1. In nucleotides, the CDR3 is TGTGCCTGGAGTACCGGCAGGGGGGGGAATAATTCACCCCTCCACTTT. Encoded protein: CAWSTGRGGNNSPLHF.